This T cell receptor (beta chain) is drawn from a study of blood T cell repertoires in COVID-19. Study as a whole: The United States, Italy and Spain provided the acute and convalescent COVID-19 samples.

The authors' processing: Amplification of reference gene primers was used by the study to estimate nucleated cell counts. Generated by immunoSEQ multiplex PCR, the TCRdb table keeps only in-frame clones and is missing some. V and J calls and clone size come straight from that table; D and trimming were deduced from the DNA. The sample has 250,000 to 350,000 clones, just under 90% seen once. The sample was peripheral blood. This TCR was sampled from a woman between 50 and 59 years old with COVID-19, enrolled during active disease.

Here the CDR3 DNA reads TGTGCCAGCAGCCGAACACAGGGGGGGAACACTGAAGCTTTCTTT. This translates into CASSRTQGGNTEAFF. The chain recombines TRBV11-2 with TRBJ1-1; 8 bases agree with TRBD1. CDR1 is SGHAT and CDR2 is FQNNGV in the germline V gene. With V trimmed by 5 bases and J by 1 base, 6 bases remained unmatched. The CDR3 consists of 15 residues.